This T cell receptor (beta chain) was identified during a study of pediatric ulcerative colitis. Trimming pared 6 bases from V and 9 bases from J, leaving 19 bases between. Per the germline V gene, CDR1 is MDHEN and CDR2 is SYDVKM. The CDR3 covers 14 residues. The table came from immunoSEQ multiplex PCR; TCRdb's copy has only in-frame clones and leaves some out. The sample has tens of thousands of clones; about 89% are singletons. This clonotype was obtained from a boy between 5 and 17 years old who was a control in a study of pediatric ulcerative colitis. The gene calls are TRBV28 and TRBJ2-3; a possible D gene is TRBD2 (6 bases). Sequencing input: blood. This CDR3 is CASSQPYGTGTQYF. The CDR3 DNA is TGTGCCAGCAGCCAACCCTACGGGACTGGAACGCAGTATTTT.